This record looks at one TCR beta chain sequence and its context. The antigen remains unidentified. This sample was taken from a study of shared clonotypes between healthy human individuals. This CDR3 contains 17 residues. Germline CDR1 reads SQVTM; CDR2 reads ANQGSEA. The V and J ends lost 0 bases and 4 bases respectively, with 21 bases between them. Study-wide findings and caveats: Clonotypes not shared had lower generation probabilities than those common to all four donors.

Libraries were prepared by immunoSEQ multiplex PCR; TCRdb keeps only in-frame clonotypes and omits some of them. This table has some 2,000,000 clones, 85% to 95% appearing once. The gene calls are TRBV29-1 and TRBJ2-5; perhaps TRBD2 as D (5 bases). This receptor was obtained from a man aged 18-30 years in good health. The sample was naive CD4+ T cells sorted from blood. Subset indicated: CD45RA+ positively selected. Here the CDR3 reads CSVEDVSGTSPRETQYF. CDR3 DNA: TGCAGCGTTGAAGACGTAAGCGGCACTTCCCCCCGAGAGACCCAGTACTTC.